These 15 T cell receptor beta chains share one sample of origin, sequenced in a study of shared clonotypes between healthy human individuals. Profiled with immunoSEQ multiplex PCR; TCRdb holds only in-frame clones, not every one. In the table there are more than 1.2 million clones, approximately 98.5% of which are singletons. The source material was naive CD4+ T cells sorted from blood. Regarding subset: CD45RA+ positively selected. These TCRs come from a man aged 25-45 years in good health.

This clone was detected once. J is TRBJ2-5 and V is TRBV6-5, with D possibly being TRBD1 or TRBD2 (5 bases each). Germline lookup yields CDR1 MNHEY and CDR2 SVGAGI. The CDR3 sequence is 14 residues long. Trimming took off 3 bases at V and 4 bases at J, with 12 bases between the two ends. Here the CDR3 DNA reads TGTGCCAGCAGTTATTCAGATGGGGGAGAGACCCAGTACTTC. Translated, it gives CASSYSDGGETQYF.

The chain's CDR3 is CASGTGLYEQFF. The CDR3 DNA follows: TGTGCCAGCGGGACAGGGCTGTATGAGCAGTTCTTC. This chain uses TRBV19 with TRBJ2-1, with 9 bases fitting TRBD1. The CDR3 is 12 residues long. Germline V gives CDR1 LNHDA, CDR2 SQIVND (reference sequence). J gave up 8 bases and V 9 bases, and 5 bases lay outside the gene matches.

V usage is TRBV6-4 and J usage is TRBJ1-2, with a possible D match to TRBD1 (5 bases). Germline V gene sequence: CDR1 MRHNA, CDR2 SNTAGT. The CDR3 totals 15 residues. With 6 bases removed from V and 3 bases from J, the gap between germline ends came to 17 bases. CDR3 nucleotide sequence: TGTGCCAGCAGCCCGAGTTTGGGGGGAGACTATGGCTACACCTTC. Translation: CASSPSLGGDYGYTF.

This chain uses TRBV6-1 with TRBJ1-3; no definite D call. V was cut by 8 bases and J by 0 bases, with 8 bases left in between. CDR3 length equals 13 residues. CDR1 and CDR2 (germline): MNHNS, SASEGT. The CDR3 here is CASGWGSGNTIYF. The CDR3 coding sequence is TGTGCCAGCGGCTGGGGCTCTGGAAACACCATATATTTT.

The gene calls are TRBV7-2 and TRBJ2-2; a weak D match, TRBD1 (7 bases). Germline CDR1 SGHTA, CDR2 FQGNSA. With 3 bases removed from V and 3 bases from J, the gap between germline ends came to 11 bases. The CDR3 runs to 15 residues. The CDR3 region is CASSFGGTDTGELFF. The DNA of the CDR3 is TGTGCCAGCAGCTTCGGCGGGACAGACACCGGGGAGCTGTTTTTT.

A single count supports this clone. V and J are TRBV6-5 and TRBJ1-3, with D unclear. V lost 6 bases, J lost 0 bases, and 9 bases lay in between. Germline CDR1 reads MNHEY; CDR2 reads SVGAGI. This CDR3 region has 14 residues. The CDR3 is CASSAEISGNTIYF. The CDR3 DNA reads TGTGCCAGCAGCGCGGAGATCTCTGGAAACACCATATATTTT.

The table lists this clone with a count of one. The chain has TRBV5-1 and TRBJ2-3; tentative D call: TRBD2 (6 bases). CDR1 and CDR2 from the germline V gene are SGHRS and YFSETQ. V was clipped by 7 bases and J by 5 bases, with 20 bases between them. The CDR3 totals 15 residues. For the CDR3, the DNA is TGCGCCAGCGGCCCGGGAGATCGAAGGGGAGATACGCAGTATTTT. Amino acids: CASGPGDRRGDTQYF.

V gene TRBV5-1 combines with J gene TRBJ2-7; D ambiguous. The ends were cut back, 4 bases at V and 0 bases at J, with 8 bases in the middle. This CDR3 is 13 amino acids long. The germline gives CDR1 SGHRS, CDR2 YFSETQ. The CDR3 DNA sequence: TGCGCCAGCAGCGCGAGCGACTCCTACGAGCAGTACTTC. Its protein product is CASSASDSYEQYF.

The chain has TRBV20-1 and TRBJ2-5; D may be TRBD2 (6 bases). The CDR3 loop spans 11 amino acids. Germline V CDR1 and CDR2: DFQATT, SNEGSKA (reference sequence). Trimming cost V 5 bases and J 10 bases, with 14 bases left between them. The chain's CDR3 is CSAWDSPFQYF. CDR3 in DNA: TGCAGTGCTTGGGACTCCCCCTTCCAGTACTTC.

The rearrangement uses TRBV27 and TRBJ2-1, with a possible D match to TRBD1 (5 bases). Looked up from germline, CDR1 is MNHEY and CDR2 is SMNVEV (reference sequence). V lost 3 bases, J lost 5 bases, and 14 bases lay in between. The CDR3 sequence is 15 residues long. CDR3 DNA sequence: TGTGCCAGCAGTTTCTTGGGCAGGGCAGACAATGAGCAGTTCTTC. Translation: CASSFLGRADNEQFF.

This chain uses TRBV19 with TRBJ2-3; D may correspond to TRBD1 or TRBD2 (5 bases each). CDR3 length: 17 amino acids. Per the germline V gene, CDR1 is LNHDA and CDR2 is SQIVND (reference sequence). V was pared by 6 bases and J by 5 bases, with 24 bases between. CDR3 loop: CASSRDVASDGLDTQYF. CDR3 sequence (DNA): TGTGCCAGTAGCAGGGACGTCGCGTCGGACGGTCTAGATACGCAGTATTTT.

The table lists this clone with a count of one. The J gene is TRBJ2-7, the V gene TRBV18, with TRBD1 matching over 7 bases. There are 15 residues in the CDR3. Germline CDR1 reads KGHSH; CDR2 reads LQKENI. The junction had 8 bases not matched to a gene; V was cut back by 6 bases and J by 0 bases. The CDR3 bases are TGTGCCAGCTCTTCAGACAGGGCCAGCTCCTACGAGCAGTACTTC. Protein: CASSSDRASSYEQYF.

V gene TRBV5-6 combines with J gene TRBJ2-1; the D gene is possibly TRBD2 (5 bases). This CDR3 is 11 amino acids long. Trimming stripped 3 bases from V and 10 bases from J, with 8 bases between. CDR1 and CDR2 (germline): SGHDT, YYEEEE. DNA for the CDR3: TGTGCCAGCAGCTCGGACTTCGAGCAGTTCTTC. Its translation: CASSSDFEQFF.

The chain recombines TRBV5-4 with TRBJ1-5, with 8 nucleotides matching TRBD1. This CDR3 comprises 17 residues. The V segment lost 5 bases and the J segment 0 bases; nucleotides outside the gene matches: 10. Germline V gene sequence: CDR1 SGHNT, CDR2 YYREEE (reference sequence). The CDR3 DNA is TGTGCCAGCAGTTCAACTGGGACAGGCGATAGCAATCAGCCCCAGCATTTT. Its protein is CASSSTGTGDSNQPQHF.

The chain has TRBV9 and TRBJ2-1, with TRBD2 matching 12 bases. Germline CDR1 reads SGDLS; CDR2 reads YYNGEE. CDR3 length: 18 amino acids. V shed 4 bases and J 0 bases; nucleotides not matched to a gene: 8. CDR3 residues: CASSRLAGGSYSYNEQFF. DNA of the CDR3: TGTGCCAGCAGCCGGCTAGCGGGAGGGTCCTACTCCTACAATGAGCAGTTCTTC.